These 3 T cell receptor beta chains were all obtained from the same sample, sequenced in a study of neurological immune-mediated disorders. TCRdb analysed the 5' RACE reads with MiXCR anew, one entry per CDR3 protein. The sample has about 66,000 distinct CDR3 sequences; less than 5.5% are singletons. Sequencing was carried out using PBMCs. These receptor sequences come from a woman aged 25 to 39 with multiple sclerosis.

This clonotype came up many times. The chain has TRBV20-1 and TRBJ1-6, with D perhaps matching TRBD1 (6 bases). This CDR3 is built from 14 residues. Trimming took off 2 bases at V and 7 bases at J, with 12 bases between the two ends. Per the germline V gene, CDR1 is DFQATT and CDR2 is SNEGSKA (reference sequence). CDR3 sequence: CSARKQGQNSPLHF. The CDR3 DNA sequence: TGCAGTGCTAGAAAACAGGGCCAAAATTCACCCCTCCACTTT.

This clonotype was detected many times. The V and J genes are TRBV6-2 or TRBV6-3 and TRBJ2-5; 7 bases map to TRBD2. This CDR3 is 15 amino acids long. V dropped 7 bases and J dropped 0; count of bases not matched to a gene: 8. Per germline, CDR1 MNHEY and CDR2 SVGEGT. The CDR3 reads CASTYTREYQETQYF. The DNA of the CDR3 is TGTGCCAGCACCTATACGCGGGAGTACCAAGAGACCCAGTACTTC.

At least ten counts were recorded for this clonotype. This chain connects TRBV5-1 to TRBJ2-1, with 11 bases lining up with TRBD1. Trimming cost V 2 bases and J 6 bases; bases outside gene matches: 4. Per germline, CDR1 SGHRS and CDR2 YFSETQ. The CDR3 consists of 15 residues. CDR3 coding DNA: TGCGCCAGCAGCTTCACGGGACAGGGGGGCAATGAGCAGTTCTTC. Its protein product is CASSFTGQGGNEQFF.